The entry below describes one T cell receptor beta chain. Assay used: immunoSEQ multiplex PCR; TCRdb lists only in-frame clones, some missing. The table lists some 2 million clones, roughly 94% of them singletons, with 0.13% in the top ten. The data were obtained in a study of shared clonotypes between healthy human individuals. With 3 bases removed from V and 2 bases from J, the gap between germline ends came to 10 bases. Germline CDR1 is ENHRY and CDR2 is SYGVKD. There are 14 residues in the CDR3. The chain carries TRBV10-3 and TRBJ1-2; D remains ambiguous. The sequence derives from a man in his late teens or twenties in good health. The sample taken for sequencing was naive CD4+ T cells sorted from blood. Subset specified: CD45RA+ positively selected. CDR3 in amino acids: CAISEFEGNYGYTF. Written as DNA, the CDR3 is TGTGCCATCAGTGAATTTGAGGGCAACTATGGCTACACCTTC.